What follows are 22 T cell receptor beta chains derived from one specimen sequenced in a study of T cell repertoires and HLA-DP antigens. The table came from immunoSEQ multiplex PCR; TCRdb's copy has only in-frame clones and leaves some out. The sample contains about 73,000 clones, roughly 75% of which appear only once. These receptors' antigens are unknown. Sequencing input: CD4+ T cells from PBMCs. The receptors here all came from a man in his 60s in good health and CMV-seronegative.

The chain joins TRBV7-9 to TRBJ1-4, with D hard to call. Looked up from germline, CDR1 is SEHNR and CDR2 is FQNEAQ (reference sequence). The germline V and J ends were trimmed by 3 bases and 5 bases, with 16 bases remaining between them. This CDR3 spans 16 amino acids. DNA for the CDR3: TGTGCCAGCAGCTTGGGGATTAGTCCATCAAATGAAAAACTGTTTTTT. As protein: CASSLGISPSNEKLFF.

This clone was detected only once. The chain has TRBV5-4 and TRBJ2-1, with D unclear. The CDR3 has 12 amino acids. Germline values: CDR1 SGHNT, CDR2 YYREEE (reference sequence). The V gene lost 0 bases and the J gene lost 6 bases, with 4 bases spanning the gap. The CDR3 sequence: CASSLDGNEQFF. In nucleotides, the CDR3 is TGTGCCAGCAGCTTGGATGGCAATGAGCAGTTCTTC.

J is TRBJ2-3 and V is TRBV9; the D is unclear. Germline CDR1 and CDR2: SGDLS and YYNGEE. V lost 4 bases, J lost 2 bases, and 11 bases lay in between. This CDR3 has 14 residues. CDR3 DNA: TGTGCCAGCAGCCCGAGAGGTCTCACAGATACGCAGTATTTT. Protein: CASSPRGLTDTQYF.

As regards this clone: Within the sample, other DNA sequences also encode this same CDR3. V and J are TRBV5-5 and TRBJ1-1, with 8 bases identical to TRBD1. Germline V gene sequence: CDR1 SGHKS, CDR2 YYEKEE (reference sequence). The CDR3 consists of 13 residues. The V gene end was trimmed by 3 bases and the J gene end by 5 bases; junction bases not matched to a gene: 3. The CDR3 spells CASSSQGGTEAFF. CDR3 DNA sequence: TGTGCCAGCAGCTCACAGGGGGGGACTGAAGCTTTCTTT.

The chain combines TRBV25-1 with TRBJ1-1; possibly TRBD1 for D (5 bases). The CDR3 is 13 amino acids. The germline V gene has CDR1 MGHDK and CDR2 SYGVNS. V shed 6 bases and J shed 3 bases, with 11 bases lying between them. The CDR3 sequence is CASSSGLDTEAFF. DNA for the CDR3: TGTGCCAGCAGCTCAGGGCTGGACACTGAAGCTTTCTTT.

The chain combines TRBV7-9 with TRBJ2-5; 7 positions match TRBD1. Germline-derived CDR1 and CDR2 are SEHNR and FQNEAQ (reference sequence). The CDR3 runs 15 residues. V lost 5 bases and J lost 0; bases outside the gene matches: 6. The CDR3 DNA reads TGTGCCAGCAGCCTGGGACAGCTAGACCAAGAGACCCAGTACTTC. This encodes CASSLGQLDQETQYF.

The genes are TRBV14 and TRBJ2-5; weak D call: TRBD2 (6 bases). Looked up from germline, CDR1 is SGHDN and CDR2 is FVKESK. Trimming shortened V by 6 bases and J by 2 bases, and 16 bases separated the two germline ends. CDR3 size: 15 residues. The CDR3 region has the DNA TGTGCCAGCAGTCTGCCACTAGCTCGGCAAGAGACCCAGTACTTC. Encoded protein: CASSLPLARQETQYF.

This chain joins TRBV5-1 and TRBJ2-4; no reliable D call. The CDR3 sequence is 14 residues long. Germline CDR1 SGHRS, CDR2 YFSETQ. Trimming pared 1 base from V and 4 bases from J, leaving 9 bases between. This CDR3 is CASSLLDQKNIQYF. The DNA for the CDR3 is TGCGCCAGCAGCTTGTTGGACCAAAAAAACATTCAGTACTTC. Full variable domain (remainder filled in from reference TRBV5-1 and TRBJ2-4): KAGVTQTPRYLIKTRGQQVTLSCSPISGHRSVSWYQQTPGQGLQFLFEYFSETQRNKGNFPGRFSGRQFSNSRSEMNVSTLELGDSALYLCASSLLDQKNIQYFGAGTRLSVL.

The chain has TRBV30 and TRBJ1-2; D remains unclear. The CDR3 extends over 12 amino acids. CDR1 is GTSNPN and CDR2 is SVGIG in the germline V gene (reference sequence). Trimming left V 6 bases short and J 1 base short, with 9 bases between. The CDR3 loop reads CACFGSNYGYTF. The CDR3, as DNA: TGTGCCTGCTTTGGGAGTAACTATGGCTACACCTTC.

The V gene is TRBV11-2, the J gene TRBJ2-7; 7 nucleotides align to TRBD1. J gave up 12 bases and V 3 bases, and 23 bases lay outside the gene matches. This CDR3 is built from 17 residues. CDR1 is SGHAT, CDR2 FQNNGV, per germline. CDR3 sequence reads: CASSFPPTGTAAPYRYF. The CDR3 coding sequence is TGTGCCAGCAGCTTCCCCCCGACCGGGACAGCCGCTCCGTACCGGTACTTC.

The chain carries TRBV2 and TRBJ2-1, with no clear D. Germline CDR1 reads SNHLY; CDR2 reads FYNNEI. CDR3 length equals 14 residues. Trimming shortened V by 7 bases and J by 9 bases, and 19 bases separated the two germline ends. The CDR3 here is CASILSGVVGEQFF. The CDR3 DNA is TGTGCCAGCATCCTAAGTGGGGTAGTTGGTGAGCAGTTCTTC.

The V call is TRBV25-1, the J call TRBJ2-3; 8 positions agree with TRBD2. After removal of 4 bases from V and 1 base from J, the junction contained 7 bases not matched to a gene. The CDR3 extends over 16 amino acids. Germline CDR1 and CDR2: MGHDK and SYGVNS. The CDR3: CASSASGGGRTDTQYF. The DNA for the CDR3 is TGTGCCAGCAGTGCCTCGGGGGGGGGCCGCACAGATACGCAGTATTTT. The complete variable domain, with remaining parts taken from reference TRBV25-1 and TRBJ2-3, reads EADIYQTPRYLVIGTGKKITLECSQTMGHDKMYWYQQDPGMELHLIHYSYGVNSTEKGDLSSESTVSRIRTEHFPLTLESARPSHTSQYLCASSASGGGRTDTQYFGPGTRLTVL.

The chain carries TRBV2 and TRBJ2-7; TRBD2 matches at 9 bases. The junction had 4 bases not matched to a gene; V was cut back by 4 bases and J by 6 bases. The CDR3 spans 13 residues. Germline CDR1 SNHLY, CDR2 FYNNEI. The CDR3: CASSVDSGGEQYF. The CDR3 DNA reads TGTGCCAGCAGTGTAGATAGCGGGGGCGAGCAGTACTTC.

The CDR3 loop is CASSSRWGGTGELFF. For the CDR3, the DNA is TGCGCCAGCAGCTCCCGGTGGGGTGGCACCGGGGAGCTGTTTTTT. The chain recombines TRBV5-1 with TRBJ2-2; no definite D call. Trimming removed 3 bases at V and 4 bases at J, with 13 bases between. Looked up from germline, CDR1 is SGHRS and CDR2 is YFSETQ. This CDR3 comprises 15 residues. The variable domain in full, completed from reference TRBV5-1 and TRBJ2-2, reads KAGVTQTPRYLIKTRGQQVTLSCSPISGHRSVSWYQQTPGQGLQFLFEYFSETQRNKGNFPGRFSGRQFSNSRSEMNVSTLELGDSALYLCASSSRWGGTGELFFGEGSRLTVL.

The chain combines TRBV19 with TRBJ2-5; 8 bases are a match to TRBD2. Germline V gene lookup returns CDR1 LNHDA and CDR2 SQIVND (reference sequence). The CDR3 covers 16 residues. Unmatched junction bases numbered 6, after V lost 1 base and J lost 2 bases. CDR3 loop: CASSIGRASGQETQYF. CDR3 in DNA: TGTGCCAGTAGTATAGGGCGGGCTAGCGGGCAAGAGACCCAGTACTTC. Supplemented by reference TRBV19 and TRBJ2-5, the full variable domain reads DGGITQSPKYLFRKEGQNVTLSCEQNLNHDAMYWYRQDPGQGLRLIYYSQIVNDFQKGDIAEGYSVSREKKESFPLTVTSAQKNPTAFYLCASSIGRASGQETQYFGPGTRLLVL.

There are a few counts of this clone. This chain uses TRBV2 with TRBJ1-6; TRBD1 aligns across 9 bases. From germline, CDR1 is SNHLY and CDR2 FYNNEI. V gave up 3 bases and J gave up 9 bases; unmatched junction bases: 9. The CDR3 runs 16 residues. As DNA, the CDR3 is TGTGCCAGCAGTGACACTAGGACAGGGGCAGGTTCACCCCTCCACTTT. Translating gives CASSDTRTGAGSPLHF.

The chain couples TRBV4-3 to TRBJ1-2; 9 bases fit TRBD1. V shed 3 bases, J shed 8 bases, and the junction held 4 bases outside the gene matches. The CDR3 extends over 13 amino acids. Germline V gives CDR1 LGHNA, CDR2 YSLEER. CDR3 amino acids: CASSHRTGDGYTF. The CDR3 DNA is TGCGCCAGCAGCCACAGGACAGGGGACGGCTACACCTTC.

This sequence joins TRBV28 and TRBJ1-2; 7 bases line up with TRBD1. This CDR3 has 14 amino acids. V lost 4 bases and J lost 7; bases outside the gene matches: 9. In germline, CDR1 is MDHEN, CDR2 SYDVKM. As DNA, the CDR3 is TGTGCCAGCAGTTCGACAGGGCCCCAAGGTGGCTACACCTTC. As protein: CASSSTGPQGGYTF.

The rearrangement uses TRBV18 and TRBJ1-2, with 7 bases fitting TRBD1. The germline V gene encodes CDR1 KGHSH and CDR2 LQKENI. Germline trimming cut 1 base from V and 5 bases from J; bases unmatched to any gene: 7. The CDR3 sequence is 15 residues long. Written as DNA, the CDR3 is TGTGCCAGCTCACCACGGACAGGAGATTCGTATGGCTACACCTTC. Translating gives CASSPRTGDSYGYTF.

In its sample, this clone was seen once. This rearrangement joins TRBV2 to TRBJ1-5; 9 bases fit TRBD1. The V gene's germline CDR1 is SNHLY and CDR2 FYNNEI. V was clipped by 5 bases and J by 0 bases; unmatched bases: 8. The CDR3 is 17 amino acids. In nucleotides, the CDR3 is TGTGCCAGCAGTCCCAGGGACAGGGATTATAGCAATCAGCCCCAGCATTTT. As protein: CASSPRDRDYSNQPQHF.

V and J are TRBV7-2 and TRBJ1-3; D unclear. The CDR3 is made up of 15 amino acids. The germline V and J ends were trimmed by 1 base and 0 bases, with 7 bases remaining between them. CDR1 is SGHTA, CDR2 FQGNSA, per germline. In DNA form, the CDR3 reads TGTGCCAGCAGCTTAGACGGAAGCTCTGGAAACACCATATATTTT. Encoded protein: CASSLDGSSGNTIYF.

The rearrangement links TRBV5-1 to TRBJ2-1, with D perhaps matching TRBD2 (6 bases). Germline CDR1 is SGHRS and CDR2 is YFSETQ. This CDR3 spans 14 amino acids. Trimming pared 4 bases from V and 4 bases from J, leaving 12 bases between. DNA of the CDR3: TGCGCCAGCAGCGGGGGGACTGGATACAATGAGCAGTTCTTC. It translates to CASSGGTGYNEQFF.